This T cell receptor (beta chain) was sequenced during a study of PD-1 blockade in classical Hodgkin lymphoma. The CDR3 has 14 residues. Germline CDR1 is SNHLY and CDR2 is FYNNEI. With V trimmed by 8 bases and J by 8 bases, 14 bases remained unmatched. Produced via immunoSEQ multiplex PCR; TCRdb's table is partial and in-frame only. The table lists tens of thousands of clones, nearly 90% of them singletons. Time point indicated: cycle 4 day 1 (C4D1), after less than seven weeks of nivolumab. Relapse was seen in all patients after autologous stem cell transplantation, and brentuximab vedotin exposure was variable.

The specimen was peripheral blood mononuclear cells (PBMCs), collected before the fourth cycle of nivolumab. This chain joins TRBV2 and TRBJ1-1, with TRBD1 identical over 7 bases. The TCR comes from a human donor with classical Hodgkin lymphoma. This CDR3 is CASSQAGGLYEAFF. Written as DNA, the CDR3 is TGTGCCAGCTCGCAAGCAGGGGGTTTGTACGAAGCTTTCTTT.